This T cell receptor (beta chain) was captured in a study of cytomegalovirus exposure and HLA in healthy donors. Regarding the study as a whole: In a later analysis, specific HLA alleles were associated with some 16,000 TCR beta sequences at a 0.05 false discovery rate. Prediction of most subjects' HLA-A and HLA-B alleles by TCR beta sequences was reportedly accurate.

The primer mix had 60 Vbeta and 13 Jbeta primers. In the original processing: The authors later counted roughly 87 million unique TCR beta chains, roughly 10 million of them shared. Profiled with immunoSEQ multiplex PCR; TCRdb holds only in-frame clones, not every one. V, J and clone size were drawn from that table, and D and trimming were deduced from the DNA. The profile shows roughly 250,000 clones, 70% to 90% of them singletons. From germline, CDR1 is KGHSH and CDR2 LQKENI. With 6 bases removed from V and 3 bases from J, the gap between germline ends came to 12 bases. The CDR3 contains 14 residues. As to this clone: Antigen unknown.

J is TRBJ1-5 and V is TRBV18; TRBD1 might be the D (6 bases). This TCR came from a woman in her forties in good health and CMV-seropositive. The specimen sequenced was PBMCs. CDR3 sequence: CASSETGFNQPQHF. The DNA for the CDR3 is TGTGCCAGCTCCGAGACAGGTTTCAATCAGCCCCAGCATTTT.